This TCR beta chain was retrieved from a study of graft-versus-host responses after intestinal transplantation (dated by TCRdb to the early 2020s). Study-wide context: Multivisceral, liver-intestinal, or isolated intestinal transplants were received by the recipients. Alloreactive clones were identified by sequencing pre-transplant mixed lymphocyte reaction products and comparing them with unstimulated pre-transplant donor and recipient T cells. Instead of going to the commercial service, samples from three later patients were sequenced in-house on an Illumina MiSeq and processed with MiXCR. The cohort enrolled some 25 intestinal transplant recipients including one retransplant, and a few patients lacking pretransplant specimens were excluded. Bulk TCR-beta CDR3 sequencing was used to track graft-versus-host and host-versus-graft alloreactive T cell clones in the graft, circulation and bone marrow after intestinal transplantation. Anti-thymocyte globulin induction was given to all recipients, followed by maintenance tacrolimus and steroids for approximately three years. A peak of at least 4% donor T cells among recipient peripheral blood mononuclear cells was the definition used for donor T cell macrochimerism. The research as a whole found: Peak levels of circulating GvH clones were associated with declines in HvG clones early after transplant. GvH clones were detected in recipient bone marrow, and some of these GvH clones were observed earlier in ileal mucosa or blood, consistent with an intestinal mucosal origin. In patients with donor T cell macrochimerism, the allografts had high GvH to HvG T cell clonal ratios. The relatively low number and heterogeneity of intestinal transplant patients limited the conclusions.

The cysteine opens and the phenylalanine closes a CDR3 of 14 amino acids. The sequence is cut down to CDR3 DNA, 42 bases in frame from base 1. V is clipped by 4 bases and J by 1 base, and the sequence between their germline boundaries is 10 bases long. CDR1 and CDR2, looked up from the germline V gene, are KGHSH and LQKENI. What the time point label conveys for this sample: cells obtained before transplantation from donor or recipient. Mixed lymphocyte reactions plated some 200,000 CFSE-labeled pre-transplant responders with some 200,000 irradiated violet-dye-labeled stimulators and were cultured for six to seven days. Proliferating CD3+CD4+CFSE-low and CD3+CD8+CFSE-low responder cells were FACS-sorted on a BD Influx sorter after the mixed lymphocyte reaction. Details on this clone: Base qualities are not recorded, but no much larger clone differs from it by a single base.

Library generation was performed with the immunoSEQ multiplex PCR assay. For most patients, genomic DNA was isolated using the Qiagen DNeasy Blood and Tissue Kit and was shipped frozen to Adaptive Biotechnologies for TCR sequencing. For most patients, genomic DNA was subjected to high-throughput TCR-beta CDR3 sequencing by Adaptive Biotechnologies. For the original study's pipeline: TCR sequencing data were retrieved from Adaptive's ImmunoSEQ software for 15 to 20 patients, whereas a few other patients were processed with MiXCR and VDJtools. To correct CD4 versus CD8 sorting errors, any sequence found in both subsets at a frequency ratio below 5:1 was removed. Because the origin of CDR3 nucleotide sequences shared between donor and recipient could not be assigned, those sequences were removed. At least 2-fold expansion over unstimulated cells and a minimum CFSE-low frequency of 0.002% (template counts) or 0.001% (read counts) were required for clones to be classified as alloreactive. Mappable clones were those detected in sequenced pre-transplant spleen, lymph node, or MLR CFSE-low populations of the donor or recipient. Cumulative frequency of alloreactive clones was calculated as a percentage of all sequences weighted by copy number. TCRdb re-hosts the immuneACCESS table, in-frame sequences only. Its copies lack some clones; in the studies checked, an unresolved V gene accounts for under half of them, and the cause for the rest is not known. V, J and clone size are those of that table, while D and trimming were read from the DNA. This sample comprises around 15,000 clones, 30% to 35% of them detected only once. The top ten clonotypes cover approximately 3.7% of the sample.

This TCR was recovered from a human patient who received an intestinal transplant. The source material was alloreactive CD4+ T cells from a mixed lymphocyte reaction culture, sampled before intestinal transplant. What this sample's cell subset or site label stands for: CFSE-low proliferating T cells sorted from roughly 6-day pre-transplant mixed lymphocyte reaction (GvH or HvG direction). The sequence is built from TRBV18 and TRBJ1-1; TRBD1 is a weak D gene call, 5 bases matching. For the CDR3, the sequence is CASSQGQKNTEAFF. The nucleotides are TGTGCCAGCTCACAGGGGCAGAAGAACACTGAAGCTTTCTTT.